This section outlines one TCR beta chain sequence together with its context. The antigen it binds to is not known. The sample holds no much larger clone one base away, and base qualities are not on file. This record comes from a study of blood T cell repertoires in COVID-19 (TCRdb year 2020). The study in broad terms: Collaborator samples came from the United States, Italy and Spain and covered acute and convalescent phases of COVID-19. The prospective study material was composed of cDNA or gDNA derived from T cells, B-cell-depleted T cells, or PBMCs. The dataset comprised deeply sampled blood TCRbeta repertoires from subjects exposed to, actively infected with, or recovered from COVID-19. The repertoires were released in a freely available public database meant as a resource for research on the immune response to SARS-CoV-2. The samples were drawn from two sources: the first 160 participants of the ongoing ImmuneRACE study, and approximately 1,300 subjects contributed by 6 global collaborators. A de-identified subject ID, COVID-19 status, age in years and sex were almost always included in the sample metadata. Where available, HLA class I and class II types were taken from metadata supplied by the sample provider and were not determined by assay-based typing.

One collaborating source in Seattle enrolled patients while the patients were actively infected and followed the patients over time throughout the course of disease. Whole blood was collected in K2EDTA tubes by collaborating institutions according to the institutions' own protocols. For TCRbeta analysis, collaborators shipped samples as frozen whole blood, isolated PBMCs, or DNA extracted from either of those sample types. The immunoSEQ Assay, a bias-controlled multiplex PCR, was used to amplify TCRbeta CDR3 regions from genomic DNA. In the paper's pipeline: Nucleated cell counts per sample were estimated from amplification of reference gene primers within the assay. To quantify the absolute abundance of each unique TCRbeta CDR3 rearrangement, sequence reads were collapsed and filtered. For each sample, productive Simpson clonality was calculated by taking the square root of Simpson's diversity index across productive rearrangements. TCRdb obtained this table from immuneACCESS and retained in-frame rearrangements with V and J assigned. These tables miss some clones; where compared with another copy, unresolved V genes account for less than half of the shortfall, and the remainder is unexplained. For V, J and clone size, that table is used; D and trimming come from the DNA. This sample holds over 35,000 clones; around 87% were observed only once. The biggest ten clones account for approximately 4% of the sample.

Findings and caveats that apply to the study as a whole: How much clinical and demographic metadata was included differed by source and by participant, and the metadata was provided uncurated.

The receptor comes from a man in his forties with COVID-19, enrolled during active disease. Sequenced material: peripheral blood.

The DNA sequence is given as TGTGCCAGCAGCTTGGATTACGGGGATGGCTACACCTTC. The resulting protein is CASSLDYGDGYTF. The chain links TRBV5-8 with TRBJ1-2, with the D gene call left open. Spanning cysteine to phenylalanine, the CDR3 consists of 13 amino acids. Only the CDR3 part of the read is kept: 39 bases, read in frame from the first base. A distance of 9 bases separates the germline ends of V and J, which lose 0 bases and 6 bases respectively. CDR1 SGHTS and CDR2 YDEGEE are derived from the germline V gene.